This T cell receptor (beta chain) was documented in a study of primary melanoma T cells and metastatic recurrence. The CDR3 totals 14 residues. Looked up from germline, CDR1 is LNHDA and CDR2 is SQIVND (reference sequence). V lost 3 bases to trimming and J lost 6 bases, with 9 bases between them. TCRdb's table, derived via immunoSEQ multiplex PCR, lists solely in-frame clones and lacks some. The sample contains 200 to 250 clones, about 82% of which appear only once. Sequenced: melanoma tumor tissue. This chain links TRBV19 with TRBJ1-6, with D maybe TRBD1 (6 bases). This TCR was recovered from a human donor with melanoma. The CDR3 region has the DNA TGTGCCAGTAGTATGGAGGACAGTAATTCACCCCTCCACTTT. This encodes CASSMEDSNSPLHF.